The rows below give T cell receptor beta chains drawn from one sample of a study of blood T cell repertoires in COVID-19. Method: immunoSEQ multiplex PCR; TCRdb's copy keeps in-frame clones and lacks some. The table has approximately 90,000 clones, less than 90% seen once. Sequencing was carried out using peripheral blood. Receptors were obtained from a woman of 80 years or more with acute or convalescent COVID-19. CDR3s include the opening cysteine and the closing phenylalanine or tryptophan. A D gene is named only where the DNA matches it firmly. Rows give clone size only sometimes, using once, few, many, or a class for an expanded clone.

CDR3	DNA	J	size	D	V
CASSLAAGNEQFF	TGTGCCAGCAGCTTAGCGGCGGGGAATGAGCAGTTCTTC	TRBJ2-1	NA	NA	TRBV7-2
CATSESRQGTTQYF	TGTGCCACCAGTGAATCCAGACAGGGCACTACGCAGTATTTT	TRBJ2-3	once	TRBD1	TRBV24-1
CASKGQDNSPLHF	TGTGCCAGCAAGGGACAGGATAATTCACCCCTCCACTTT	TRBJ1-6	NA	TRBD1	TRBV18
CAISELTGTGELFF	TGTGCCATCAGTGAGTTGACAGGCACCGGGGAGCTGTTTTTT	TRBJ2-2	NA	NA	TRBV10-3
CASSIEGRAFF	TGTGCCAGCAGCATCGAGGGTAGAGCTTTCTTT	TRBJ1-1	NA	NA	TRBV12-3/TRBV12-4
CASSLLAGTIDYTQYF	TGTGCCAGCAGCTTGCTAGCGGGGACCATTGATTATACGCAGTATTTT	TRBJ2-3	NA	TRBD2	TRBV5-6
CARSLGLDGRDATNEKLFF	TGTGCCAGAAGCTTGGGGTTGGACGGGAGAGATGCAACTAATGAAAAACTGTTTTTT	TRBJ1-4	once	NA	TRBV5-3
CASSSSDRSTEAFF	TGTGCCAGCAGCTCATCGGACAGGTCCACTGAAGCTTTCTTT	TRBJ1-1	few	TRBD1	TRBV11-2
CASSLGDRGSGNTIYF	TGTGCCAGCAGCTTGGGAGACAGGGGTTCTGGAAACACCATATATTTT	TRBJ1-3	few	TRBD1	TRBV5-5
CASSLRGLDETQYF	TGTGCCAGCAGCTTGCGGGGGTTGGACGAGACCCAGTACTTC	TRBJ2-5	NA	TRBD2	TRBV7-9
CASSLGTAYGYTF	TGTGCCAGCAGCTTGGGGACAGCTTATGGCTACACCTTC	TRBJ1-2	NA	TRBD1	TRBV11-1
CASSPFPGTVGTEAFF	TGTGCCAGCTCACCTTTTCCCGGGACAGTAGGAACTGAAGCTTTCTTT	TRBJ1-1	NA	TRBD1	TRBV18
CASSGGTSGDHEQYF	TGCGCCAGCAGCGGCGGGACTAGCGGGGACCACGAGCAGTACTTC	TRBJ2-7	NA	TRBD2	TRBV5-1
CASSVENGSGNTIYF	TGTGCCAGCAGCGTAGAAAACGGCTCTGGAAACACCATATATTTT	TRBJ1-3	NA	NA	TRBV9
CATADRGNQPQHF	TGTGCCACCGCGGACAGGGGAAATCAGCCCCAGCATTTT	TRBJ1-5	NA	TRBD1	TRBV24-1
CASSLVELAGGRNEQFF	TGCGCCAGCAGCTTGGTAGAGTTAGCGGGGGGGCGTAATGAGCAGTTCTTC	TRBJ2-1	NA	TRBD2	TRBV5-1
CATSDGGSAKNIQYF	TGTGCCACCAGTGATGGAGGGTCGGCCAAAAACATTCAGTACTTC	TRBJ2-4	NA	NA	TRBV24-1